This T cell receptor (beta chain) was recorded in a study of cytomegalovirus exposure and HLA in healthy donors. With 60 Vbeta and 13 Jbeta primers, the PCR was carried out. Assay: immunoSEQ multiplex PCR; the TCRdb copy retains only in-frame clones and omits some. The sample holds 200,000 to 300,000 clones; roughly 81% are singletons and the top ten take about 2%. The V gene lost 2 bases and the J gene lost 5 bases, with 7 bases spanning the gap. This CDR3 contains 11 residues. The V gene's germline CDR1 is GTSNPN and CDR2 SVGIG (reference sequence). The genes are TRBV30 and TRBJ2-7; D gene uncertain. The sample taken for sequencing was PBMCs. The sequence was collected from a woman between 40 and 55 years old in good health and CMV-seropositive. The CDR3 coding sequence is TGTGCCTGGAGTTCGCGGCACGAGCAGTACTTC. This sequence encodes CAWSSRHEQYF. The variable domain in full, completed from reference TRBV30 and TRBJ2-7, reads SQTIHQWPATLVQPVGSPLSLECTVEGTSNPNLYWYRQAAGRGLQLLFYSVGIGQISSEVPQNLSASRPQDRQFILSSKKLLLSDSGFYLCAWSSRHEQYFGPGTRLTVT.